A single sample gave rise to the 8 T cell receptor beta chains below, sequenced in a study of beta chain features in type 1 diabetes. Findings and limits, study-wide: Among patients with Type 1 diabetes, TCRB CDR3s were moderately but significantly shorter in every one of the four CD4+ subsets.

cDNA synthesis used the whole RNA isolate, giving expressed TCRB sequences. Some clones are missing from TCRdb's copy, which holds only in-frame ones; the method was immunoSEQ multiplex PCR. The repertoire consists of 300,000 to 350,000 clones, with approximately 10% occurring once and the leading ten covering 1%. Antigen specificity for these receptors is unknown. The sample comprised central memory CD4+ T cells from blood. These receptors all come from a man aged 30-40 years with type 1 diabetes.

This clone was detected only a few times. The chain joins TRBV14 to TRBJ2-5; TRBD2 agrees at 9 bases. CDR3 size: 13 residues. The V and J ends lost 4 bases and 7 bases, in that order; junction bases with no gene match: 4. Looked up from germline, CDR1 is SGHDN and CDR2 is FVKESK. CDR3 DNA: TGTGCCAGCAGCCGAGAAGCGGGGGGGACCCAGTACTTC. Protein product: CASSREAGGTQYF.

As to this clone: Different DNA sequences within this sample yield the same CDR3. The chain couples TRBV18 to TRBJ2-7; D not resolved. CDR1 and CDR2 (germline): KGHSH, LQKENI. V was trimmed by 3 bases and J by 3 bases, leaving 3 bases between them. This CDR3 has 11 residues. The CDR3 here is CASSPDYEQYF. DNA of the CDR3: TGTGCCAGCTCACCCGACTACGAGCAGTACTTC.

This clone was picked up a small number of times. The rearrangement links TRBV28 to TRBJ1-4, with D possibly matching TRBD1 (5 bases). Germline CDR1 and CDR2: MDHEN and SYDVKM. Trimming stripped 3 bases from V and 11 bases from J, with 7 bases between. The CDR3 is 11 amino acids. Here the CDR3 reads CASSFRDKLFF. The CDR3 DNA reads TGTGCCAGCAGTTTCCGGGACAAACTGTTTTTT.

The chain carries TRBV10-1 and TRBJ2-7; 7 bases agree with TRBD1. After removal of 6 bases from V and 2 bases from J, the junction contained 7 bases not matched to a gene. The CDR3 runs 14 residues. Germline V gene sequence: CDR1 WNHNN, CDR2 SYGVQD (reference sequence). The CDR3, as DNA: TGCGCCAGCAGGGGACAGCACCTTACCTACGAGCAGTACTTC. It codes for CASRGQHLTYEQYF.

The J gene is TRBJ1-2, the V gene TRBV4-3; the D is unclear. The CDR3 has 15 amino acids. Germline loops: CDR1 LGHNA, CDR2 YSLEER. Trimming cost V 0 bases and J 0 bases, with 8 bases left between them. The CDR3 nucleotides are TGCGCCAGCAGCCAAGAATACACTGCTAACTATGGCTACACCTTC. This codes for CASSQEYTANYGYTF.

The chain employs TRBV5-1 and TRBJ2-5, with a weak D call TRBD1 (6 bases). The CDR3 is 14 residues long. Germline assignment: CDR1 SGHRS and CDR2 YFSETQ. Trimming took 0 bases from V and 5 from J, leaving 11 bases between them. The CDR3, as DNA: TGCGCCAGCAGCTTGGACCCCCAGGGGGAGACCCAGTACTTC. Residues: CASSLDPQGETQYF.

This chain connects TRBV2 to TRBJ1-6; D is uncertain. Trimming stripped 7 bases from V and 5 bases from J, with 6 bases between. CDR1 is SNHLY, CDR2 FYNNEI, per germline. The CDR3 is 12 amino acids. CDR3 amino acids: CASTGNNSPLHF. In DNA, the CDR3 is TGTGCCAGCACGGGGAATAATTCACCCCTCCACTTT.

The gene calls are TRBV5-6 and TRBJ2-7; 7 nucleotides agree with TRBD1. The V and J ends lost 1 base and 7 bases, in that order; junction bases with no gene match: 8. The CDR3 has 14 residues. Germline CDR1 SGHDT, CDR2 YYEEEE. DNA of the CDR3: TGTGCCAGCAGCTTGCGGACAGGCTTGGGAGAGCAGTACTTC. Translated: CASSLRTGLGEQYF. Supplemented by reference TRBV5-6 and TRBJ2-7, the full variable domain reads DAGVTQSPTHLIKTRGQQVTLRCSPKSGHDTVSWYQQALGQGPQFIFQYYEEEERQRGNFPDRFSGHQFPNYSSELNVNALLLGDSALYLCASSLRTGLGEQYFGPGTRLTVT.